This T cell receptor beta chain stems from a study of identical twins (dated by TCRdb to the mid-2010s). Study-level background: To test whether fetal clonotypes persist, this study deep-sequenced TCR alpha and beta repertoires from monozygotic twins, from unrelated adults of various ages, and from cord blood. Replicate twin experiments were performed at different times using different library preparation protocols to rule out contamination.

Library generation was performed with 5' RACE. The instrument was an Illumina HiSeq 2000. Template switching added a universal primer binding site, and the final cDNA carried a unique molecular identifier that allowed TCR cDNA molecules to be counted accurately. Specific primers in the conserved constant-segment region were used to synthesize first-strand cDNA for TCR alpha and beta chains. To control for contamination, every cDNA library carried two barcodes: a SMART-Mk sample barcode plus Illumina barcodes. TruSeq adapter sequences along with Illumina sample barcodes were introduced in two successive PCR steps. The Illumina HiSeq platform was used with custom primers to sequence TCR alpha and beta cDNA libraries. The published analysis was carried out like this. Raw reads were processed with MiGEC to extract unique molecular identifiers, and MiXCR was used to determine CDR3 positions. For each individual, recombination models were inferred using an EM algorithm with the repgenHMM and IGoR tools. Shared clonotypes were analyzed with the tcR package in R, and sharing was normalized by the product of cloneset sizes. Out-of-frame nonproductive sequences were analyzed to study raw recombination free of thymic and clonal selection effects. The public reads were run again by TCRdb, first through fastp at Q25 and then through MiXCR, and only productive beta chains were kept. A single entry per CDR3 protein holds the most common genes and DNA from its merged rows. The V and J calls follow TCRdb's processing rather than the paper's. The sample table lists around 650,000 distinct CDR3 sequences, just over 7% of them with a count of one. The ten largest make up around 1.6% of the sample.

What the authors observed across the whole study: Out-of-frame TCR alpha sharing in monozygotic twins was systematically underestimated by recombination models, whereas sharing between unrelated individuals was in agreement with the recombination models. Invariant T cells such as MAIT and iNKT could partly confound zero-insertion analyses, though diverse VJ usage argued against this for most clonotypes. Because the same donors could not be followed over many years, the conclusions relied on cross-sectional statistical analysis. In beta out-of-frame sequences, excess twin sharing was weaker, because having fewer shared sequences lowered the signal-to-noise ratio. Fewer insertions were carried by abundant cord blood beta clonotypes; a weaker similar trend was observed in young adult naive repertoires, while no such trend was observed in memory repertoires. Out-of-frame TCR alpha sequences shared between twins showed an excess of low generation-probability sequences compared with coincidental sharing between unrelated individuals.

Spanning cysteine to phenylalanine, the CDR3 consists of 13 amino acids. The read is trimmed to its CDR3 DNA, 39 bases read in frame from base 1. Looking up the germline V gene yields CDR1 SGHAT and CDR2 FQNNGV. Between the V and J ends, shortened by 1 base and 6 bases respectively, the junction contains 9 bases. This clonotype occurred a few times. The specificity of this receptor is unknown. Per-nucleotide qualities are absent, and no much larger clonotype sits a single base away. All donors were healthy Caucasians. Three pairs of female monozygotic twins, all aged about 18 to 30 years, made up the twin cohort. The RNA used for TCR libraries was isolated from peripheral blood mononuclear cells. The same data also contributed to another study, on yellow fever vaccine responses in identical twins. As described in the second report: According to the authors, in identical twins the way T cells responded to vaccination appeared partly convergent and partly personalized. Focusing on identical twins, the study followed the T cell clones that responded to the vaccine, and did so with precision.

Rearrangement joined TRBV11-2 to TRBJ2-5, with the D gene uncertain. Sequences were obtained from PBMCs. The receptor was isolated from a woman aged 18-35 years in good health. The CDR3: CASSLGDEKTQYF. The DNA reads TGTGCCAGCAGCTTAGGTGACGAAAAGACCCAGTACTTC.